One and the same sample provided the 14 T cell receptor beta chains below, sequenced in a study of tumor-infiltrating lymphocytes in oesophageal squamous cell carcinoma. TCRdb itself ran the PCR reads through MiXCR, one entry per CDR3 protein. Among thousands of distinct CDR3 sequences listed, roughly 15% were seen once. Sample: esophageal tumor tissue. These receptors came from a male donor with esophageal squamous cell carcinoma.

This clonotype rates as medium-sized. CDR3 DNA sequence: TGTGCCAGCGATCAGACGGGACAGGGGAACTATGGCTACACCTTC. Its protein product is CASDQTGQGNYGYTF. The rearrangement links TRBV6-1 to TRBJ1-2; 10 bases line up with TRBD1. V gave up 8 bases and J gave up 2 bases; unmatched junction bases: 8. The CDR3 covers 15 residues. The germline V gene has CDR1 MNHNS and CDR2 SASEGT.

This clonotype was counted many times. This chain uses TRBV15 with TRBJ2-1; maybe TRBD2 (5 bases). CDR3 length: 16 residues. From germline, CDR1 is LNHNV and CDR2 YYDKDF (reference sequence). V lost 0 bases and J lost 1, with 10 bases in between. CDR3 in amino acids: CATSRDIGLSYNEQFF. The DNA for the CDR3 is TGTGCCACCAGCAGAGATATCGGACTTTCCTACAATGAGCAGTTCTTC.

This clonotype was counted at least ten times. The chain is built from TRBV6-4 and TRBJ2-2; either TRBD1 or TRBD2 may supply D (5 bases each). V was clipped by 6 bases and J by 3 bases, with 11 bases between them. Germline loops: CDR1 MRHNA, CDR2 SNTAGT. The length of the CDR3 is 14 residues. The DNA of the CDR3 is TGTGCCAGCAGAGACGGGACGGACACCGGGGAGCTGTTTTTT. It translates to CASRDGTDTGELFF.

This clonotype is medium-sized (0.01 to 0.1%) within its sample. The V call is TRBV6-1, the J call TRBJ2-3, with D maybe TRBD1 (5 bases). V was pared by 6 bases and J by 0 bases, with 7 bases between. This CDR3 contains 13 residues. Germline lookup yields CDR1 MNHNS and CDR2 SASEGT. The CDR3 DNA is TGTGCCAGCAGACGACAGAGCACAGATACGCAGTATTTT. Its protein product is CASRRQSTDTQYF.

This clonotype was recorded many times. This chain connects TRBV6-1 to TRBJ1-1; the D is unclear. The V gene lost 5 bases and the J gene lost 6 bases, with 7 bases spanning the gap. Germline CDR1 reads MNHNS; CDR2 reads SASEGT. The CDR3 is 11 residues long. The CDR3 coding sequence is TGTGCCAGCAGTTCGAGGGCTGAAGCTTTCTTT. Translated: CASSSRAEAFF.

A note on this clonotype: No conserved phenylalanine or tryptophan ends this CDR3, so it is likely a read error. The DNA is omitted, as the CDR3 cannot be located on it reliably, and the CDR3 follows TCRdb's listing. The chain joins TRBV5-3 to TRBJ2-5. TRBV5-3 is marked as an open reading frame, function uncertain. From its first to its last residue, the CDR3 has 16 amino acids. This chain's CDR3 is CASSLLLQSYGYTFGS.

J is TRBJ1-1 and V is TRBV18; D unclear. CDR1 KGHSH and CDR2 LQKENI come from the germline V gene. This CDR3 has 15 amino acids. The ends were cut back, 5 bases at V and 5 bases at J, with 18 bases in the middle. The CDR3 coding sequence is TGTGCCAGCTCATCAGAATCCGGCCGGTGGACTGAAGCTTTCTTT. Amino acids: CASSSESGRWTEAFF.

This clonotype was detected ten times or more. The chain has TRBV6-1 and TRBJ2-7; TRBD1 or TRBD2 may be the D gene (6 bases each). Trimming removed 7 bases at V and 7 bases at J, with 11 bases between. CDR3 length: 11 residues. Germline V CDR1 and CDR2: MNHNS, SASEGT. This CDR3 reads CASTGAWEQYF. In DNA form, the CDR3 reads TGTGCCAGCACGGGGGCGTGGGAGCAGTACTTC.

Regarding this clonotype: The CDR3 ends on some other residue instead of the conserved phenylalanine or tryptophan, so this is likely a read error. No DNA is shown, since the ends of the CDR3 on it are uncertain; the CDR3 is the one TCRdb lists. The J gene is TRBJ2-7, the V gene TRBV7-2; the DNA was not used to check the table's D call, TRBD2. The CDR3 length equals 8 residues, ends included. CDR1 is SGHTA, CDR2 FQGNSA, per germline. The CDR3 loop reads CASSLLLA.

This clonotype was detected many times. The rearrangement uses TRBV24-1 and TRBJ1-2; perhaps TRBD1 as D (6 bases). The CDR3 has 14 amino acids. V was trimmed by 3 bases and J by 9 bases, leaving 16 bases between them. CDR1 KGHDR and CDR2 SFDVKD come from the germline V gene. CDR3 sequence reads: CATSDPGQRTSYTF. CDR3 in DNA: TGTGCCACCAGTGATCCCGGACAGAGAACGAGCTACACCTTC.

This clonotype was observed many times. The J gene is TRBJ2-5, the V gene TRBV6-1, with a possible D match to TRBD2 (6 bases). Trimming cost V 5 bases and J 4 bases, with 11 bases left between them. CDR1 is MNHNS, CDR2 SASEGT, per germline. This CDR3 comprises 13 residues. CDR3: CASSYLRGETQYF. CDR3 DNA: TGTGCCAGCAGTTATCTGCGGGGAGAGACCCAGTACTTC.

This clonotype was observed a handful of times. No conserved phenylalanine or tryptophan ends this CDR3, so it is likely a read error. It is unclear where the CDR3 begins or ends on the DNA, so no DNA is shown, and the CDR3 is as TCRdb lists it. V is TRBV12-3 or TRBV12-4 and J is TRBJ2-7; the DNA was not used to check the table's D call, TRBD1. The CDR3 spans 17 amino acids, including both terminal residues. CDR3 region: CASSGPDRGLDGYTFGS.

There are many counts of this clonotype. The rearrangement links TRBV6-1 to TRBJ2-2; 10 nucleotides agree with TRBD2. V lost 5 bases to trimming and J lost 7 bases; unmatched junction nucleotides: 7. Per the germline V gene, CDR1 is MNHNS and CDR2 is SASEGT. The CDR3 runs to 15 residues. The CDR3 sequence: CASSPSGGLVGELFF. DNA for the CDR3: TGTGCCAGCAGTCCTAGCGGGGGTTTGGTCGGGGAGCTGTTTTTT.

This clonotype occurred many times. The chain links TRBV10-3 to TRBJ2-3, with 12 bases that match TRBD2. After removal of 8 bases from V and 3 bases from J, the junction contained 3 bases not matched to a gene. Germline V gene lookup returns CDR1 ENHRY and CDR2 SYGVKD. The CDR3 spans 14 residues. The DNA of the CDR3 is TGTGCCATCGCCGGGACTAGCGGGACAGATACGCAGTATTTT. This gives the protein CAIAGTSGTDTQYF.